This TCR beta chain emerged from a study of blood T cell repertoires in COVID-19. Study background: Specimens from acute and convalescent COVID-19 originated in the United States, Italy and Spain. The analysed material was cDNA or gDNA that came from T cells, B-cell-depleted T cells, or PBMCs.

Original processing methods: Using reference gene primer amplification, nucleated cell counts were estimated. Method: immunoSEQ multiplex PCR; TCRdb's copy keeps in-frame clones and lacks some. V, J and clone size derive from that table, while D and trimming were established from the DNA sequence. The data contain just under 45,000 clones, approximately 86% of them singletons. The V gene end was trimmed by 3 bases and the J gene end by 7 bases; junction bases not matched to a gene: 10. This CDR3 is built from 15 residues. Looked up from germline, CDR1 is LNHDA and CDR2 is SQIVND (reference sequence).

This TCR was sampled from a woman over 75 in a cohort sampled during active or convalescent COVID-19. Sequenced sample: peripheral blood. The chain has TRBV19 and TRBJ2-7; TRBD2 matches at 9 bases. The CDR3 loop is CASSIASSGAGEQYF. The CDR3 DNA reads as TGTGCCAGTAGTATTGCGTCTAGCGGGGCGGGGGAGCAGTACTTC.